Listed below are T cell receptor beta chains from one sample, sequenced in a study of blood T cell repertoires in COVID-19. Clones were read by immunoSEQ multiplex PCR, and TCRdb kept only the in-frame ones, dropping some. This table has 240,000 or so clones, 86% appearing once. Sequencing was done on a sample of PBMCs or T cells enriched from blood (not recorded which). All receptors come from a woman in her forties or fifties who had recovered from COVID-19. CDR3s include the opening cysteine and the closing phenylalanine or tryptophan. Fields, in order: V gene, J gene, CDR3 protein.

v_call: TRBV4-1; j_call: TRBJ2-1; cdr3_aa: CASSSSGTSSYNEQFF
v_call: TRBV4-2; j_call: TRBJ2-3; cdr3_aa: CASSPSSVEADTQYF
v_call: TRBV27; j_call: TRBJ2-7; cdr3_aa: CASSSQIRDRGGEQYF
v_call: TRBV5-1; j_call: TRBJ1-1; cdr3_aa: CASSLSPEAFF
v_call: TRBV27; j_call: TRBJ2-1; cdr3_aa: CASSLGGGRNEQFF
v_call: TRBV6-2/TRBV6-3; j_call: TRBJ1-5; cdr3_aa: CASSYSPPGYNQPQHF
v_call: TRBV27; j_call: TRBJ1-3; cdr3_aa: CASSLSASSGNTIYF
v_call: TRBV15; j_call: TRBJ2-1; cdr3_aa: CATSRDRPPAEEQFF
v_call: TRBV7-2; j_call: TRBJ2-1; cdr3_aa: CASSLGGRVVYEQFF
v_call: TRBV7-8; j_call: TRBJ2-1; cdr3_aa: CASSPRTSYDEQFF
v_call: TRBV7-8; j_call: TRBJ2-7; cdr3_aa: CASSVGLASYEQYF
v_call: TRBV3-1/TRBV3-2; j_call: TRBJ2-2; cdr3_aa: CASSPSLVTGELFF
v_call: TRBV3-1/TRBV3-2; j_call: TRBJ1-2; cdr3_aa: CASSQQGRLGGYTF
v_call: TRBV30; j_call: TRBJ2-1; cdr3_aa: CALRLPLYGEQFF
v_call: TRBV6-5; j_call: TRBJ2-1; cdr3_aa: CASRILAGAVNEQFF
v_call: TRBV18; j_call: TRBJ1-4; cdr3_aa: CASSPRDNINEKLFF
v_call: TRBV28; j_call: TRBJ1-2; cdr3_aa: CASSLEVTGIRYGYTF
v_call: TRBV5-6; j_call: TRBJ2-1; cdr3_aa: CASREAGTGINEQFF
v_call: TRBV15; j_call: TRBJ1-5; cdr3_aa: CATSLDRGHQPQHF
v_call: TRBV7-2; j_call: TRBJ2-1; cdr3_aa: CASSPEVAGGLEQFF
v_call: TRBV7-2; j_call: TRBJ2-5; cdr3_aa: CASSSLLAGGGHF
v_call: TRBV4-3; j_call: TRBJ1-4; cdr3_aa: CASSPRPGSGEKLFF
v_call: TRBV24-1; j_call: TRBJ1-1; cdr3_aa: CATSEGTSDSEAFF
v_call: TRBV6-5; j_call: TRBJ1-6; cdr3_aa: CASRLGSPLHF
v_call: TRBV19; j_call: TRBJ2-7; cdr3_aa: CASTPRQGVYEQYF
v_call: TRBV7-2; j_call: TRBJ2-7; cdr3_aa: CASSLMGGGLYEQYF
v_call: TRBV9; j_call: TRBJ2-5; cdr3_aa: CASSAMTGLETQYF
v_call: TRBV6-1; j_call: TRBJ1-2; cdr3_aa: CASSEVRTGGGYTF
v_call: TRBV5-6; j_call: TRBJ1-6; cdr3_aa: CASSYRDKNSPLHF
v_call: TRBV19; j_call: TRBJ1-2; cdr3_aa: CASSTIDRGMNYGYTF
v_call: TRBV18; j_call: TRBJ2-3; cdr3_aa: CASSPGRGGSDTQYF
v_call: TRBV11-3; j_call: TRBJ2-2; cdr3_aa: CASSFKRGSTGELFF
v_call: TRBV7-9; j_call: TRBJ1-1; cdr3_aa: CASSSHREDLTEAFF
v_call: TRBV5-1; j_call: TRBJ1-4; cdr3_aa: CASKATGGSYEKLFF
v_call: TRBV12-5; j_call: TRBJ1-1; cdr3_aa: CASGFLRILTLLKDRADTEAFF
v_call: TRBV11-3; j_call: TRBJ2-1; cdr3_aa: CASSLRVSQGNEQFF
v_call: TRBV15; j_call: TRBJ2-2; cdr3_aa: CATSAPRTSGSPGELFF
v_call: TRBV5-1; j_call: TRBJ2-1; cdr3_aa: CASSIYNEQFF
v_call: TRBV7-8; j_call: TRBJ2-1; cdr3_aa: CASRLNRQVEVEQFF
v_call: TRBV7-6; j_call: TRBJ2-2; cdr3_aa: CASSRGTAGELFF
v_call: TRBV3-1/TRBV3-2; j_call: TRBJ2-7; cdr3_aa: CASSQVAGFNRLEQYF
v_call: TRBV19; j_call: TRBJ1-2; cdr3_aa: CASSIGSNYGYTF
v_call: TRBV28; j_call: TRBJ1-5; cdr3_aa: CARKLRDRFQPQHF
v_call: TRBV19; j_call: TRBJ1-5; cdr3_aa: CASSTRTGVSNQPQHF
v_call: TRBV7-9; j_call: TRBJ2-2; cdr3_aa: CASSGWTGGGTGELFF
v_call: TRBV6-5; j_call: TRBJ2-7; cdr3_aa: CASSYSDGQAYEQYF
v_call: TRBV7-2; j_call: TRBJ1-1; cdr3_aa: CASSLPPFLRRTEAFF